This TCR beta chain was found in a study of blood T cell repertoires in COVID-19. About the research overall: The United States, Italy and Spain provided the acute and convalescent COVID-19 samples. T cells, B-cell-depleted T cells, or PBMCs provided the cDNA or gDNA that served as material.

The CDR3 extends over 14 amino acids. Germline V lookup: CDR1 MNHEY, CDR2 SVGEGT. Trimming left V 6 bases short and J 5 bases short, with 16 bases between. Per the original methods: Quantification of nucleated cells was approximated via reference gene primer amplification. The table came from immunoSEQ multiplex PCR; TCRdb's copy has only in-frame clones and leaves some out. V and J calls plus clone size are reproduced from that table; the DNA served to infer D and trimming. This table holds 110,000 to 150,000 clones, approximately 90% found once. The specimen sequenced was peripheral blood. This sequence joins TRBV6-2 or TRBV6-3 and TRBJ1-2; D uncertain. This TCR was sampled from a woman aged 40 to 55 with acute or convalescent COVID-19. The CDR3 DNA is TGTGCCAGCAGCCGACCCGCGGGGAGTTATGGCTACACCTTC. Translated, it gives CASSRPAGSYGYTF.